This T cell receptor (beta chain) was sequenced during a study of shared clonotypes between healthy human individuals. Study findings and constraints: The expectation was that sequencing depth would affect clonotype sharing among donors.

There are a few counts of this clone. Its antigen is unknown. Adults of Caucasian background living in Nashville, Tennessee made up all donors. Repertoires were generated with immunoSEQ multiplex PCR, while TCRdb's copy carries only in-frame clones and drops some. Of about 490,000 clones listed, 79% are singletons. CDR1 is MNHEY and CDR2 is SVGAGI in the germline V gene. V was pared by 6 bases and J by 2 bases, with 17 bases between. CDR3 size: 15 residues. Sequenced: PBMCs. This TCR derives from a middle-aged woman in good health. Some clones in this sample may be carry-over from other donors' samples. The chain recombines TRBV6-5 with TRBJ2-7; tentatively, D is TRBD2 (6 bases). The CDR3 here is CASRRDLSGTYEQYF. In nucleotides, the CDR3 is TGTGCCAGCAGGCGGGACTTAAGTGGAACCTACGAGCAGTACTTC.